This T cell receptor (beta chain) was sequenced for a study of T cell responses to AZD1222 COVID-19 vaccine. Libraries were prepared by immunoSEQ multiplex PCR; TCRdb keeps only in-frame clonotypes and omits some of them. The sample includes 120,000 to 150,000 clones, about 90% of them seen just once. This clone has just one count. The ends lost 6 bases at V and 3 bases at J; junction bases unmatched: 14. Germline V gives CDR1 MNHEY, CDR2 SMNVEV (reference sequence). The CDR3 contains 16 residues. The chain recombines TRBV27 with TRBJ2-7, with 7 positions matching TRBD1. The starting material was peripheral blood, obtained 28 days after the second AZD1222 dose. The sequence was obtained from an adult who received the AZD1222 COVID-19 vaccine. CDR3 sequence reads: CASSLSGTASLYEQYF. The CDR3 nucleotides are TGTGCCAGCAGCCTATCCGGGACAGCCAGTCTCTACGAGCAGTACTTC.